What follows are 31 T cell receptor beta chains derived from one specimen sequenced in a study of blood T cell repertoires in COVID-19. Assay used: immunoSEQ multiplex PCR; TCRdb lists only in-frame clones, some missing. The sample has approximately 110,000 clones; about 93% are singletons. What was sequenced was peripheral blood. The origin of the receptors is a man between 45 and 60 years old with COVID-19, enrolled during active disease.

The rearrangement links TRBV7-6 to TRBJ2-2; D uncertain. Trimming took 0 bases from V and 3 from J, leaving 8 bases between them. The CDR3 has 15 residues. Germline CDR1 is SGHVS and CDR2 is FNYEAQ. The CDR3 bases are TGTGCCAGCAGCTTAGCGGGCGAATACACCGGGGAGCTGTTTTTT. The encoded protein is CASSLAGEYTGELFF.

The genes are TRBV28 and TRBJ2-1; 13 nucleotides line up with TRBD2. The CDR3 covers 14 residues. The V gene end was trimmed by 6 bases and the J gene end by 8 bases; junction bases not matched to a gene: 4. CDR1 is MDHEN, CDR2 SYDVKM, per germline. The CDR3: CASRGTSGTDEQFF. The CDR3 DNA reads TGTGCCAGCAGAGGGACTAGCGGGACCGATGAGCAGTTCTTC.

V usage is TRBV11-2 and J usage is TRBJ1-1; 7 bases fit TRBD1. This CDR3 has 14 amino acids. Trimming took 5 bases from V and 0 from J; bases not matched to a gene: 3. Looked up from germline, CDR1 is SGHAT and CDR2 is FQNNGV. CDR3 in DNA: TGTGCCAGCAGCCGGGACAGTATGAACACTGAAGCTTTCTTT. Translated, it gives CASSRDSMNTEAFF.

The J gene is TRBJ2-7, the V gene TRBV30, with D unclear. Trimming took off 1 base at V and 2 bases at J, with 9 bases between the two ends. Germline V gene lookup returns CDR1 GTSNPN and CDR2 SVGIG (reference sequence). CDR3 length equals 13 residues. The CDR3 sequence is CAWSGAQPYEQYF. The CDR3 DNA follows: TGTGCCTGGAGTGGGGCCCAACCCTACGAGCAGTACTTC.

CDR3 coding DNA: TGTGCCTGGAGTGTAGGCACTATGAACACTGAAGCTTTCTTT. Its translation is CAWSVGTMNTEAFF. This rearrangement joins TRBV30 to TRBJ1-1; D ambiguous. Germline loops: CDR1 GTSNPN, CDR2 SVGIG (reference sequence). Trimming removed 0 bases from V and 0 bases from J, with 8 bases in between. The CDR3 length is 14 residues.

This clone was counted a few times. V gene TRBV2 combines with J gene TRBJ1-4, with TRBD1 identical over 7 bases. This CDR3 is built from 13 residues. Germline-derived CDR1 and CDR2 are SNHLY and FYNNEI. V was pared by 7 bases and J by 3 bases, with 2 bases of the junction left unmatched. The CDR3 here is CASKQGANEKLFF. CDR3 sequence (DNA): TGTGCCAGCAAGCAGGGGGCTAATGAAAAACTGTTTTTT.

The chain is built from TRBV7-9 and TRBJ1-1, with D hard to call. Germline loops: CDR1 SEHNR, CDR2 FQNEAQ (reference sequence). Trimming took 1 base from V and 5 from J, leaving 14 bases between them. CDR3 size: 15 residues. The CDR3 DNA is TGTGCCAGCAGCTTAGGCCCCGCAGGAAGGACTGAAGCTTTCTTT. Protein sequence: CASSLGPAGRTEAFF.

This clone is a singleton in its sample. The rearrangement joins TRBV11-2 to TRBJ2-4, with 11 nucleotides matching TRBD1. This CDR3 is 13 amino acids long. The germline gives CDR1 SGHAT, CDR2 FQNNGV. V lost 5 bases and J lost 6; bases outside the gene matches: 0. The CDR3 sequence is CASSGQGANIQYF. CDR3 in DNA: TGTGCCAGCAGCGGACAGGGGGCAAACATTCAGTACTTC.

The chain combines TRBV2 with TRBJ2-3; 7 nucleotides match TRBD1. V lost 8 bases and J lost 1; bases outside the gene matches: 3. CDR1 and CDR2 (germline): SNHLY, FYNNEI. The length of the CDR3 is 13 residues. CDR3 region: CASLGQGTDTQYF. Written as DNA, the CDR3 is TGTGCCAGCCTCGGACAGGGCACAGATACGCAGTATTTT.

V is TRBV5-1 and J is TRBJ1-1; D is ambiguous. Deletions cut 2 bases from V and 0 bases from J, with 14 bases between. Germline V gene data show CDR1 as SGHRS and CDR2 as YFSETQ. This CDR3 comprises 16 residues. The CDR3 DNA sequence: TGCGCCAGCAGCTTCCGGGGAAGAGACATGAACACTGAAGCTTTCTTT. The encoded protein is CASSFRGRDMNTEAFF.

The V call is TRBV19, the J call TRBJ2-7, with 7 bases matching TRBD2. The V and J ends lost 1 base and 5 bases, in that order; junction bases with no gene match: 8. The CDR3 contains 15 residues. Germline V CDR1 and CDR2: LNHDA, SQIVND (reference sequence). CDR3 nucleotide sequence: TGTGCCAGTAGTATAGCTCCAGCGGGAAGGAACGAGCAGTACTTC. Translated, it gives CASSIAPAGRNEQYF. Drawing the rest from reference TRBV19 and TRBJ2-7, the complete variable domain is DGGITQSPKYLFRKEGQNVTLSCEQNLNHDAMYWYRQDPGQGLRLIYYSQIVNDFQKGDIAEGYSVSREKKESFPLTVTSAQKNPTAFYLCASSIAPAGRNEQYFGPGTRLTVT.

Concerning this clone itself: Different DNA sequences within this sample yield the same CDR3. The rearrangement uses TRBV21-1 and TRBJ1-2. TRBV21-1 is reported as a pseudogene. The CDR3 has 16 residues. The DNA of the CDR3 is TGTGCCAGCAGCAAAGGCGAAGGGGAGGGGCGGGGTGGCTACACCTTC. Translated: CASSKGEGEGRGGYTF.

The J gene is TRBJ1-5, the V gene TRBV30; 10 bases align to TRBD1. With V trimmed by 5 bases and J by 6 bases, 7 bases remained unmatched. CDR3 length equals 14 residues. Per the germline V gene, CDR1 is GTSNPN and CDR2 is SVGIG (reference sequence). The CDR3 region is CAWAGTGVGQPQHF. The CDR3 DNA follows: TGTGCCTGGGCAGGGACAGGGGTAGGTCAGCCCCAGCATTTT.

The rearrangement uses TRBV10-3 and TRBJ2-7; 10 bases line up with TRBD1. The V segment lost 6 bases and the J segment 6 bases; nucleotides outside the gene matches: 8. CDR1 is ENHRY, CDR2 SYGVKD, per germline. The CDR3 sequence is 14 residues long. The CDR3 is CAISPDRGLSEQYF. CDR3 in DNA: TGTGCCATCAGCCCGGACAGGGGGTTGTCCGAGCAGTACTTC.

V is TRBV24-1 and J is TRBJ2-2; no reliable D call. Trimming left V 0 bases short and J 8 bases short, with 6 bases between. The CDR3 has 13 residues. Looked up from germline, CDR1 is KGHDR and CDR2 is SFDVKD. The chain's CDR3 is CATSDLQVGELFF. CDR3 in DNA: TGTGCCACCAGTGATTTGCAGGTGGGGGAGCTGTTTTTT.

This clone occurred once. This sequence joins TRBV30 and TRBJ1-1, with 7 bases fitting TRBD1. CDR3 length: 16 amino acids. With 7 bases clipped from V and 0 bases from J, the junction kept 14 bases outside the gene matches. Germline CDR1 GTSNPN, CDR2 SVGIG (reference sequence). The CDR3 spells CALTPGTAYMNTEAFF. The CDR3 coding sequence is TGTGCCTTGACCCCCGGGACAGCCTATATGAACACTGAAGCTTTCTTT.

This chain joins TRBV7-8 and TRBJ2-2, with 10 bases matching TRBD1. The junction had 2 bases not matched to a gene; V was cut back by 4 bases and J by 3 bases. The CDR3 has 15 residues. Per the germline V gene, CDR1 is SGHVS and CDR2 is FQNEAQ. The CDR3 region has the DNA TGTGCCAGCAGCTCGGACAGGGGGTACACCGGGGAGCTGTTTTTT. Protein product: CASSSDRGYTGELFF.

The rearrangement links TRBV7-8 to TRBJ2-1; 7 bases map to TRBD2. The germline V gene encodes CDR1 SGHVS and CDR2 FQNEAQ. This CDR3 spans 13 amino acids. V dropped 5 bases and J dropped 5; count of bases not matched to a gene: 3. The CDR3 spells CASSPGGNNEQFF. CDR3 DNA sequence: TGTGCCAGCAGCCCCGGGGGGAACAATGAGCAGTTCTTC.

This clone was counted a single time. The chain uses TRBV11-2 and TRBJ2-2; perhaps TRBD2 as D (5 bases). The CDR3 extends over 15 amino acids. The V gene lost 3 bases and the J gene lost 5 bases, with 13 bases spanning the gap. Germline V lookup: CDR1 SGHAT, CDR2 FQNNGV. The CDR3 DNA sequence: TGTGCCAGCAGCTTTCAGAGCGGAGGTACCGGGGAGCTGTTTTTT. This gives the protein CASSFQSGGTGELFF.

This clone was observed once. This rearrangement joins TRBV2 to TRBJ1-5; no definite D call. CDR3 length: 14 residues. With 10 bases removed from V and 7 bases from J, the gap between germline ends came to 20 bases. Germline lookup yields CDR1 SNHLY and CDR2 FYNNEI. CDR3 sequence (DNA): TGTGCCATCTCCGCTCGGGAGTCGGGCCAGCCCCAGCATTTT. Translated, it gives CAISARESGQPQHF.

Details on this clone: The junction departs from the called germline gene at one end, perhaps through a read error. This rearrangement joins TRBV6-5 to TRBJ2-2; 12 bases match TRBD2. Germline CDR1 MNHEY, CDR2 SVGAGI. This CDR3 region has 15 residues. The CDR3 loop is CASSRTSGNAGELFF. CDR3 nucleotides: TGTGCCAGCTCAAGGACTAGCGGGAACGCCGGGGAGCTGTTTTTT.

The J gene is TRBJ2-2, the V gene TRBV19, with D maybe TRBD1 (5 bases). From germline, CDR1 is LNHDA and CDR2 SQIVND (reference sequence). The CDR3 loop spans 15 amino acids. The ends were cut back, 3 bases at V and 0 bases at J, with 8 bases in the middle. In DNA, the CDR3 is TGTGCCAGTAGTATTTTACAGGCGAACACCGGGGAGCTGTTTTTT. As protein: CASSILQANTGELFF.

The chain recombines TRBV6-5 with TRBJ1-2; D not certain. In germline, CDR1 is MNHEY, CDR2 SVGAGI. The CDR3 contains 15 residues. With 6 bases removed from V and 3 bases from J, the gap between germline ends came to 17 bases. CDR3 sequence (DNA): TGTGCCAGCAGGCCCCTAGGCAGCCCGGACTATGGCTACACCTTC. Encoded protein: CASRPLGSPDYGYTF.

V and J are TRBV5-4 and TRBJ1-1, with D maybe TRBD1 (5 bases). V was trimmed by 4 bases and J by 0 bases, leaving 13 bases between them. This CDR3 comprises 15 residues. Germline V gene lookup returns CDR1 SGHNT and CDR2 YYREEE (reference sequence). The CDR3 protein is CASSTNGGVNTEAFF. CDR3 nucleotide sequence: TGTGCCAGCAGCACCAACGGGGGTGTGAACACTGAAGCTTTCTTT.

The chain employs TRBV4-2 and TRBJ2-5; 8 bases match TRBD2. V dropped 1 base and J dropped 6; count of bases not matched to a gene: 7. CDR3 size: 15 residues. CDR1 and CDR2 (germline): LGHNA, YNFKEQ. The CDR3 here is CASSQVIGGGKTQYF. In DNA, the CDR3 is TGTGCCAGCAGCCAAGTAATCGGGGGGGGGAAGACCCAGTACTTC.

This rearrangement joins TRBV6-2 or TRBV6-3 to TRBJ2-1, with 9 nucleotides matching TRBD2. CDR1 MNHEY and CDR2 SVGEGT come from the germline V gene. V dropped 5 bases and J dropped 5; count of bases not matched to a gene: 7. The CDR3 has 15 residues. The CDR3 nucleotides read TGTGCCAGCAGTCGGACGACTAGCGGTAACAATGAGCAGTTCTTC. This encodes CASSRTTSGNNEQFF.

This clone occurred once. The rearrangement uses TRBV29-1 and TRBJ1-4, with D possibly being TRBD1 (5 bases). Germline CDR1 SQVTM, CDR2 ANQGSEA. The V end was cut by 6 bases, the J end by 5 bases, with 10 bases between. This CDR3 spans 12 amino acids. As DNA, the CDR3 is TGCAGCGTACAGGCCCGGAATGAAAAACTGTTTTTT. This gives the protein CSVQARNEKLFF.

The DNA of the CDR3 is TGCAGCGTTGACGGTAACTATGGCTACACCTTC. It translates to CSVDGNYGYTF. The gene calls are TRBV29-1 and TRBJ1-2, with D uncertain. This CDR3 contains 11 residues. Trimming removed 3 bases from V and 1 base from J, with 3 bases in between. Germline lookup yields CDR1 SQVTM and CDR2 ANQGSEA.

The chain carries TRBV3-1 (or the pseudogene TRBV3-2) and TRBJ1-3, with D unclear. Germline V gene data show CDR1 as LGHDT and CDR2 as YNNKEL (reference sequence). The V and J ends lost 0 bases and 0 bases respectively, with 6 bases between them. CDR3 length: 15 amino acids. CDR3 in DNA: TGTGCCAGCAGCCAAGACGGACTCTCTGGAAACACCATATATTTT. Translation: CASSQDGLSGNTIYF.

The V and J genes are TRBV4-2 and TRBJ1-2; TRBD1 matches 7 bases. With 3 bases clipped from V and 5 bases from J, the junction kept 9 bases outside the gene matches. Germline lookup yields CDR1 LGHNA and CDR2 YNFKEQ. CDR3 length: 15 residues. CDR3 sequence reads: CASSQDGRQGYGYTF. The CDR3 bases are TGTGCCAGCAGCCAGGACGGTCGACAGGGATATGGCTACACCTTC.

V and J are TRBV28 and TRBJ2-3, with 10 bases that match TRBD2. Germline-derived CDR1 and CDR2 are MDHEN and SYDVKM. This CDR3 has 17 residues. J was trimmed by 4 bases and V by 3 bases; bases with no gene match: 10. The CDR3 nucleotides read TGTGCCAGCAGTTTTGGTGATAGCGGGAGGAGGGCAGATACGCAGTATTTT. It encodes CASSFGDSGRRADTQYF.